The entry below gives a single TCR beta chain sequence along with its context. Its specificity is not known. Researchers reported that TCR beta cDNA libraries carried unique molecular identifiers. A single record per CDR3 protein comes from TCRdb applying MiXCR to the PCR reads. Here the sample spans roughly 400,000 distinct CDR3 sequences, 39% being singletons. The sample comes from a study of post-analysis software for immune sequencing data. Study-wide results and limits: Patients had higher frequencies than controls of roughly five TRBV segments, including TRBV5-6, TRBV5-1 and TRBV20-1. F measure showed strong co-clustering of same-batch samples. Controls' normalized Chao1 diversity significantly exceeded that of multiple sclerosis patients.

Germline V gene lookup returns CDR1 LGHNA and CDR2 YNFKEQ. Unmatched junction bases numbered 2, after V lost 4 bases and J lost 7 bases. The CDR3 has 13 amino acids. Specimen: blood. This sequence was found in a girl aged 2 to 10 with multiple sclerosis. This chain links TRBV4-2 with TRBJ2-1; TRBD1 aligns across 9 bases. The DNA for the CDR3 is TGTGCCAGCAGCCGGACAGGGGTTAATGAGCAGTTCTTC. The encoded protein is CASSRTGVNEQFF.